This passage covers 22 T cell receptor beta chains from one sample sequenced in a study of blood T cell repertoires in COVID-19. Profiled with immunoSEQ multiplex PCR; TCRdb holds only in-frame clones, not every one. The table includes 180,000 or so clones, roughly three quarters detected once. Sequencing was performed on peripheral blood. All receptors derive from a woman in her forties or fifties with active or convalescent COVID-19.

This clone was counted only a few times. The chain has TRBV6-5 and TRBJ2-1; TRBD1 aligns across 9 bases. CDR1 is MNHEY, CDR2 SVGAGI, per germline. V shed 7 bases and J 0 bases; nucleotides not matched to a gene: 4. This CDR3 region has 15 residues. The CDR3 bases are TGTGCCAGCAATGGACAGGGGCACTCCTACAATGAGCAGTTCTTC. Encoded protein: CASNGQGHSYNEQFF.

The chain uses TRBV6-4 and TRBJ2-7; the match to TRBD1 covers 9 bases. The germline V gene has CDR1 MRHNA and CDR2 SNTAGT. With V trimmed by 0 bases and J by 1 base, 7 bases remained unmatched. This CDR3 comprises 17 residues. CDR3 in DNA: TGTGCCAGCAGTGACTCCAGTACAGGGGGCAAATCCTACGAGCAGTACTTC. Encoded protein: CASSDSSTGGKSYEQYF.

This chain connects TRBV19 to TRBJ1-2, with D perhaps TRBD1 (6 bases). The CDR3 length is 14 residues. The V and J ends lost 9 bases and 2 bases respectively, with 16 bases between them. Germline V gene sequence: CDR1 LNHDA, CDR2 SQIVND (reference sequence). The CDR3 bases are TGTGCCAGCAGAACAGGGCAGGACAACTATGGCTACACCTTC. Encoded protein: CASRTGQDNYGYTF.

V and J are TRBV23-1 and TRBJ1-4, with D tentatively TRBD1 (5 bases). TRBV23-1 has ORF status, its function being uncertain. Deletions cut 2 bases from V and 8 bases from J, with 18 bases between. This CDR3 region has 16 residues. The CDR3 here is CASSQRGIKGVEKLFF. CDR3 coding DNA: TGCGCCAGCAGTCAACGGGGGATAAAGGGCGTCGAAAAACTGTTTTTT.

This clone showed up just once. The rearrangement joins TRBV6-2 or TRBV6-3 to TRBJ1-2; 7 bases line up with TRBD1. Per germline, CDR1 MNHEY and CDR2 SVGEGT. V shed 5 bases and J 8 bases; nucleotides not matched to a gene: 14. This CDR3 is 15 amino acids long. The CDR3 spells CASSQGVTGRVGYTF. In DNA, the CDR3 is TGTGCCAGCAGTCAAGGTGTGACAGGGCGAGTCGGCTACACCTTC.

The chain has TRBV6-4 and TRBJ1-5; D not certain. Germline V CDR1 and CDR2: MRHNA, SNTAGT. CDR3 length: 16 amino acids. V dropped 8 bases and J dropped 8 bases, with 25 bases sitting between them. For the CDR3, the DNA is TGTGCCAGCGCGGGAACCCGAAAAGAGGGAATCAAGCCCCAGCATTTT. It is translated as CASAGTRKEGIKPQHF.

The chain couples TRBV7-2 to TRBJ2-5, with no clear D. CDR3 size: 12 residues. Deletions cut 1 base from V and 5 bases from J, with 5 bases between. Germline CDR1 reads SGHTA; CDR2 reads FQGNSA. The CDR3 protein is CASSLEPETQYF. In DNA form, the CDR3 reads TGTGCCAGCAGCTTAGAGCCGGAGACCCAGTACTTC.

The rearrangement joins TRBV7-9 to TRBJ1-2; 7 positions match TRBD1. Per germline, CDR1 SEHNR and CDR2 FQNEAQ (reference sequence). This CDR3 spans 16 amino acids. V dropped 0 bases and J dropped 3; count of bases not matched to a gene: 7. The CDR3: CASSLAGGTEDYGYTF. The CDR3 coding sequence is TGTGCCAGCAGCTTAGCAGGGGGGACAGAGGACTATGGCTACACCTTC.

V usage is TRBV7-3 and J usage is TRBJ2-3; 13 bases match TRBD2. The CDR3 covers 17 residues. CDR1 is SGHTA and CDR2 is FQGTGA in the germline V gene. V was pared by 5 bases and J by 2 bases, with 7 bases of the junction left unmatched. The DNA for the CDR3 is TGTGCCAGCAGCCCAGGACTAGCGGGGGAGTTCACAGATACGCAGTATTTT. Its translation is CASSPGLAGEFTDTQYF.

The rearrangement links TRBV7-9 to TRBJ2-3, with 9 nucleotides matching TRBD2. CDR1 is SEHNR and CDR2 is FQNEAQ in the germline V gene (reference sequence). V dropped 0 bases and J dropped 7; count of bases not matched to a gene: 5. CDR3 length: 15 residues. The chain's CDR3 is CASSLARLAGNTQYF. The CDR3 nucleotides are TGTGCCAGCAGCTTAGCGCGGCTAGCGGGGAATACGCAGTATTTT.

CDR3 residues: CASSKRSSNLGGYGYTF. The CDR3, as DNA: TGTGCCAGCAGCAAGCGGTCATCAAACCTCGGCGGCTATGGCTACACCTTC. V is TRBV5-6 and J is TRBJ1-2; unclear D gene. Germline values: CDR1 SGHDT, CDR2 YYEEEE. The CDR3 length is 17 residues. The V end was cut by 4 bases, the J end by 4 bases, with 23 bases between.

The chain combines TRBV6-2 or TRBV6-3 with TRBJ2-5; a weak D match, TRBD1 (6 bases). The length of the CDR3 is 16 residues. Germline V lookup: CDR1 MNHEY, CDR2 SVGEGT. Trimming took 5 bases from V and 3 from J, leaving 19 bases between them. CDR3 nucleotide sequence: TGTGCCAGCAGTAAGGCCACAGGGCTCTCGGAAGAGACCCAGTACTTC. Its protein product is CASSKATGLSEETQYF.

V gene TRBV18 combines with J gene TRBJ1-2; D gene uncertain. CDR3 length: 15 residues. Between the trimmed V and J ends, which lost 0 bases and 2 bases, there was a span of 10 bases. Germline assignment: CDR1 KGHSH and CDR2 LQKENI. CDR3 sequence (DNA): TGTGCCAGCTCACCACCGGTTTGGAGCAACTATGGCTACACCTTC. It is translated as CASSPPVWSNYGYTF.

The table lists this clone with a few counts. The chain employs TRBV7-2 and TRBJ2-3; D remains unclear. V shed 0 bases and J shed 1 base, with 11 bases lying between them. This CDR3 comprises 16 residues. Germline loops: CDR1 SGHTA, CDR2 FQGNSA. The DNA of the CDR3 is TGTGCCAGCAGCTTAGCGAGAAACTCGGGCACAGATACGCAGTATTTT. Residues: CASSLARNSGTDTQYF.

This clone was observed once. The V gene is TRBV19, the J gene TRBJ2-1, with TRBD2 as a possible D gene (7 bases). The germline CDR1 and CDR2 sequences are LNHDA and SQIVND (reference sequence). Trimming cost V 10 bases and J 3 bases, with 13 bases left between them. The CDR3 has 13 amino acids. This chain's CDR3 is CATGGGHYNEQFF. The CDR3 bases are TGTGCCACTGGCGGGGGACACTACAATGAGCAGTTCTTC.

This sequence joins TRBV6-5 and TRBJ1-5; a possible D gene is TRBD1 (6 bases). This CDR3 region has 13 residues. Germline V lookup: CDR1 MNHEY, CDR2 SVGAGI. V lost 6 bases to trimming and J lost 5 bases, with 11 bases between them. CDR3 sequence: CASSRQVDQPQHF. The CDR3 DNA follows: TGTGCCAGCAGCCGACAGGTAGATCAGCCCCAGCATTTT.

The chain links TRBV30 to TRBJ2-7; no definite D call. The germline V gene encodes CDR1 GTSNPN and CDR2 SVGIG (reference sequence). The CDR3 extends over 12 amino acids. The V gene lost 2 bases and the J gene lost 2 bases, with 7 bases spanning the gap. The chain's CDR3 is CAWSRQAYEQYF. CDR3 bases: TGTGCCTGGAGTAGGCAGGCCTACGAGCAGTACTTC.

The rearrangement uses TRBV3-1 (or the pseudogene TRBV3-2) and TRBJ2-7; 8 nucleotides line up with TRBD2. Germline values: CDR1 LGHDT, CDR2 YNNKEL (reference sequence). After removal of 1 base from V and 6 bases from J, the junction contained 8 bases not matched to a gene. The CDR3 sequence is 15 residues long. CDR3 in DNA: TGTGCCAGCAGCCAAGTGCAAGCGGGGGTATCCGAGCAGTACTTC. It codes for CASSQVQAGVSEQYF.

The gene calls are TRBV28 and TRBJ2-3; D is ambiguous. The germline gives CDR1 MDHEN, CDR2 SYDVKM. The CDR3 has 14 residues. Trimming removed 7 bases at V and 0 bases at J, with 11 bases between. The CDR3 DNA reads TGTGCCAGCACCCTATTGTTTAGCACAGATACGCAGTATTTT. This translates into CASTLLFSTDTQYF. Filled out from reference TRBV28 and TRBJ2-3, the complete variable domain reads DVKVTQSSRYLVKRTGEKVFLECVQDMDHENMFWYRQDPGLGLRLIYFSYDVKMKEKGDIPEGYSVSREKKERFSLILESASTNQTSMYLCASTLLFSTDTQYFGPGTRLTVL.

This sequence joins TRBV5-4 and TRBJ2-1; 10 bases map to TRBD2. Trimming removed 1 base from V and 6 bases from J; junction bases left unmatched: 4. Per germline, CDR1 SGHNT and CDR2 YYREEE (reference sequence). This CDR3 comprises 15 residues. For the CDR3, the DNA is TGTGCCAGCAGCTTGTTGATAGCGGGGGGCAATGAGCAGTTCTTC. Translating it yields CASSLLIAGGNEQFF.

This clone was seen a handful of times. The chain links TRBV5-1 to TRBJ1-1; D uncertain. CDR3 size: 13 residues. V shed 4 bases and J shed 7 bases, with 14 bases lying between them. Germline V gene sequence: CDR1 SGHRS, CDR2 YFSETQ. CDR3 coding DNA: TGCGCCAGCAGCCTAGATCGGGAGCTTGAAGCTTTCTTT. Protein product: CASSLDRELEAFF.

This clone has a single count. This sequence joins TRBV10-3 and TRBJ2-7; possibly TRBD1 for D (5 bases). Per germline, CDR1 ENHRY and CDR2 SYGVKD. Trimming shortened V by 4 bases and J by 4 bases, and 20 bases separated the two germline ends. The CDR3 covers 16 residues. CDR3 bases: TGTGCCATCAGTGTAGGGGCCGCGAGGACGTCGTACGAGCAGTACTTC. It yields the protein CAISVGAARTSYEQYF.